This T cell receptor beta chain was captured in a study of cytomegalovirus exposure and HLA in healthy donors (dated by TCRdb to 2017 to 2019). With respect to the entire study: An earlier analysis of several hundred of the donors reported 250 to 350 Gb of sequence data and some 120 million unique TCR beta sequences from about 200 million T cells. An early release that covered about 640 HLA-typed donors contained about 300 gigabases of sequencing data and 80 million or so unique TCR sequences. The genetic ancestry cluster associated with self-reported Caucasian donors included 81% of the roughly 390 genotyped donors. The aim of the study was to test whether cataloging public T cell receptors could identify signatures of past pathogen exposure. The study used immunosequencing to profile the T cell repertoires of 666 subjects and linked those repertoires to cytomegalovirus serostatus. Along with the approximately 650-subject first cohort, a separate validation cohort of 120 different subjects was used. High-throughput TCR immunosequencing, statistical association of individual TCRs with disease status, and machine learning were combined to predict cytomegalovirus infection status. A later analysis re-examined previously published TCR beta repertoires from more than 650 donors and added high-resolution HLA genotyping to investigate patterns of TCR occurrence. The later analysis used no new phenotypic data to find candidate immune exposures, relying instead on TCR beta sequences and their occurrence across donors. An earlier analysis of around 640 of the donors used high-throughput TCR beta sequencing to judge whether each TCR beta V gene segment behaved as functional or pseudogenic. Donor age, sex, ethnicity and CMV serostatus were compiled together with the repertoire data. Genome-wide SNP genotypes for about three fifths of the roughly 700 donors were used in a later genetic analysis, which treated that subset as a discovery cohort. Every discovery cohort repertoire had been produced on one sequencing platform. HLA typing covered class I and class II loci at four-digit resolution. The number of donors typed differed by locus, with roughly 620-630 for A, B, C, DRB1 and DQB1, about 500 for DQA1, over 600 for DPA1, and some 470 for DPB1. Four or five DR-DQ haplotypes were handled as single units for association and clustering, since linkage in the cohort was strong. Among 398 genotyped donors of the cohort, an average of approximately 240,000 unique TCR beta nucleotide sequences was sequenced per donor, of which about 18% were non-productive. Points the paper makes about the study in general: Cytomegalovirus status was reported to be diagnosed by the classifier with high specificity and sensitivity in both the original and validation cohorts. A further reported finding was that TCR beta sequences accurately predicted the HLA-A and HLA-B alleles for most subjects in the first cohort. Because some donors lacked HLA typing at each locus, the association tests relied only on the typed subset. According to a later analysis, most CMV-associated TCR beta chains appeared to be HLA-restricted, and the HLA associations seemed to be driven largely by CMV exposure. According to a later analysis, TCR association rates differed among HLA loci, with DRB1 alleles showing the most associated TCRs and HLA-C alleles showing the fewest. Across donors, most TCR sequences were observed very rarely, whereas some public TCRs were present in many individuals. The 87-base-pair reads could not distinguish some IMGT-functional V segments, including TRBV6-2 and TRBV6-3, so those segments were excluded. It was suggested by the authors that the approach could potentially be generalized to other disease states and immunological phenotypes. Fewer than 20 rarely observed V segments, including chromosome 9 orphons, were excluded from the earlier analysis of about 610 of the donors because counts were too low. This cohort had only TCR beta chains sequenced, and the lack of alpha or paired-chain data limited which features could be detected. At a false discovery rate of 0.05, a later analysis linked approximately 18,000 TCR beta sequences to specific HLA alleles. According to a later genetic analysis, donors in an Asian-associated ancestry cluster had fewer N-insertions in productive TCRs than the approximately 690-donor mean. Assigning TCR associations to individual alleles was difficult when HLA alleles, especially DR and DQ, strongly co-occurred. Immune exposure information for the cohort was limited to CMV serostatus. A total of 150 or so TCR beta chains were listed by the study as associated with cytomegalovirus. Linkage disequilibrium might explain the correlated functional status among segregating V segments, but an unknown experimental factor could not be excluded. An association between a missense DCLRE1C variant and V-gene and J-gene trimming of TCR beta chains was found in a later genetic analysis and replicated in an independent cohort. The presence/absence analyses assumed that sequencing depth was roughly uniform across donors, and that assumption may not be true. According to a later analysis, parvovirus B19, influenza, CMV and Epstein-Barr virus appeared linked to several top co-occurrence clusters. In an earlier analysis of 587 of the donors, most TCR beta V segments appeared in productive rearrangements about 90% or about 30% of the time, broadly matching IMGT annotations. Compared with equally common non-associated chains, HLA-associated TCR beta chains in a later analysis were more clonally expanded and had lower generation probabilities. A group of highly shared sequence variants was considered likely to be a technical artifact of the sequencing pipeline. Three of the identified cytomegalovirus-associated TCR beta chains were confirmed in vitro to be specific for cytomegalovirus antigens.

The CDR3 covers 13 residues, taking in both the cysteine and the phenylalanine. Of all the DNA, just the CDR3 is kept, 39 bases in frame from base 1. The junction shows trimming of 1 base on V and 2 bases on J, plus 3 bases between the germline ends. Looking up the germline V gene (reference sequence) yields CDR1 LNHNV and CDR2 YYDKDF. Library creation used the immunoSEQ multiplex PCR assay. For the multiplex PCR, a mixture combining 60 forward primers for TCR Vbeta segments and 13 reverse primers for TCR Jbeta segments was used. The CDR3 region of rearranged TCR beta genes was amplified from genomic DNA with a multiplex PCR assay. Amplified TCR beta libraries were sequenced as 87-base-pair reads on the Illumina HiSeq System. Per the original workflow: In a later analysis, 80 million or so unique TCR beta chains were counted across the roughly 670 repertoires, and around 10 million of these chains were shared by at least two donors. A nearest-neighbor algorithm error-corrected the raw reads and collapsed the reads into unique sequences, merging closely related sequences to remove PCR and sequencing errors. Alignment of CDR3 sequences to IMGT reference sequences was used to assign V, D and J gene segments. Each retained sequence needed at least a six-nucleotide match to both a V gene segment and a J gene segment. A rearrangement was called productive if the CDR3 had no stop codons and remained in frame with V and J, and every other rearrangement was called non-productive. Following IMGT convention, CDR3 was defined as the stretch from the second conserved V-encoded cysteine to the conserved J-encoded phenylalanine. The earlier analysis of roughly 590 of the donors excluded sequences that lacked an unambiguous match to a single V gene segment. In an earlier analysis of some 590 of the donors, a V segment was called functional when productive rearrangements were above 56.7%, and segregating when the standard deviation between donors exceeded 5%. A statistical classification framework was built for diagnosing cytomegalovirus status from the catalog of TCR beta chain sequences. A later analysis assigned V and J genes by comparing TCR nucleotide sequences with IMGT/GENE-DB human TR gene sequences. The TCRdist pipeline was used in a later analysis to assign CDR3 sequences and most-parsimonious VDJ recombination scenarios. A later analysis defined each TCR beta chain by its CDR3 amino acid sequence plus V-gene family, and excluded reads lacking a unique V-gene family. In a later analysis, approximately 640 highly shared, low-generation-probability nucleotide sequences were removed to address suspected cross-contamination and a sequencing artifact. For each public chain, a later analysis derived a clonal expansion index from normalized ranks of inferred template counts within each repertoire. In a later analysis, generation probabilities were computed using a VDJ recombination model fitted to out-of-frame rearrangements, and the results were checked against IGoR. Hypergeometric tests were used in a later analysis to score TCR-TCR, TCR-HLA and TCR-CMV co-occurrence, with a repertoire-size bias correction applied to the TCR pairs. To estimate false discovery rates, a later analysis permuted the HLA or CMV assignments 20 times. A later analysis grouped co-occurring TCRs with DBSCAN, adding TCRdist sequence similarity when clustering within HLA-allele-positive subsets. Co-occurrence clustering excluded repertoires with fewer than 30,000 or more than 120,000 public chains, plus five with anomalous nucleotide sharing. Not all clones reach the TCRdb copy of this immuneACCESS table, which keeps in-frame sequences only. Checked studies attribute under half of the gap to unresolved V genes and leave the rest unexplained. V and J calls and clone size are copied from that table; D and trimming were computed from the DNA. In this sample the table shows 180,000 or so clones, about 10% of which occur a single time. The ten top clones hold roughly 1.3% of the sample.

The cohort was made up of about 670 healthy bone marrow donors. Cohort members were all nominally healthy when sampled, although unrecorded immune exposures were likely present. The donor tested CMV seropositive, placing the donor among the 310 or so seropositive members of the cohort. A peripheral blood sample was provided by each donor, and peripheral blood mononuclear cells were used for TCR beta sequencing. The Qiagen DNeasy Blood Extraction Kit was used to extract genomic DNA from the blood cell samples. Turning to this clone: It has no known antigen specificity. Within one base of it there is no much larger clone, and no base qualities were kept. The sample holds other DNA sequences that translate to the same CDR3.

Source material: PBMCs. Rearrangement joined TRBV15 to TRBJ1-5, with the D gene not clear enough to name. This TCR was sampled from a woman in her thirties in good health and CMV-seropositive. The nucleotides read TGTGCCACCAGCAGAGCGGGCAATCAGCCCCAGCATTTT. Translation gives CATSRAGNQPQHF.